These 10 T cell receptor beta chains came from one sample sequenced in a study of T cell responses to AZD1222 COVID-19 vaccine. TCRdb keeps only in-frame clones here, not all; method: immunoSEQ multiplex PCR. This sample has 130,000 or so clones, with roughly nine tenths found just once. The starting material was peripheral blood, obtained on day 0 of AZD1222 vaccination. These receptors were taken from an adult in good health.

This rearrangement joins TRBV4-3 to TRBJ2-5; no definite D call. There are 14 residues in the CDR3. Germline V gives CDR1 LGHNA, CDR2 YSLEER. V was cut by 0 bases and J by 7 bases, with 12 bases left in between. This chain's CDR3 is CASSQESGRATQYF. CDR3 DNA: TGCGCCAGCAGCCAAGAGTCTGGTAGAGCGACCCAGTACTTC.

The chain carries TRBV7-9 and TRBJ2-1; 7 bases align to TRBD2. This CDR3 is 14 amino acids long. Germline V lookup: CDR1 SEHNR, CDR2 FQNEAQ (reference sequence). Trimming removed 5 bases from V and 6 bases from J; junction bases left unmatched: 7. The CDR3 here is CASSAVRLANEQFF. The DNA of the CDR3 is TGTGCCAGCAGCGCCGTAAGACTAGCCAATGAGCAGTTCTTC.

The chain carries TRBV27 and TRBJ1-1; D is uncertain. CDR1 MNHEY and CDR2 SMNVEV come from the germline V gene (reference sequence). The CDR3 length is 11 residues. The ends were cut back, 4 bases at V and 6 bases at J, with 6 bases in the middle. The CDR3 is CASSWGSEAFF. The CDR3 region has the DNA TGTGCCAGCAGTTGGGGATCTGAAGCTTTCTTT.

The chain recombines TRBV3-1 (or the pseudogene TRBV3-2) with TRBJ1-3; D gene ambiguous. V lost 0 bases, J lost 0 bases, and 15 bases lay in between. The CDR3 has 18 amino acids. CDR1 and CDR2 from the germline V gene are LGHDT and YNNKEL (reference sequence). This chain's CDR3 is CASSQDWEGLVSGNTIYF. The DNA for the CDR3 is TGTGCCAGCAGCCAAGATTGGGAGGGCTTAGTCTCTGGAAACACCATATATTTT.

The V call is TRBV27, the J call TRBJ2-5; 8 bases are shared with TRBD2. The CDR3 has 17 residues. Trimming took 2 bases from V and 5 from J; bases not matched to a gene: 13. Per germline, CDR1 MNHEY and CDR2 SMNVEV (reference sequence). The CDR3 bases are TGTGCCAGCAGTTTAGGCCCCACGGGAGGGCCGGATGAGACCCAGTACTTC. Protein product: CASSLGPTGGPDETQYF.

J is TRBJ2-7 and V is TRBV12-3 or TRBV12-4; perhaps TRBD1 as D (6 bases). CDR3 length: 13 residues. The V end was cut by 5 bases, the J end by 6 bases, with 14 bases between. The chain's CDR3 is CASSPILGGEQYF. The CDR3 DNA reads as TGTGCCAGCAGTCCCATACTAGGGGGCGAGCAGTACTTC.

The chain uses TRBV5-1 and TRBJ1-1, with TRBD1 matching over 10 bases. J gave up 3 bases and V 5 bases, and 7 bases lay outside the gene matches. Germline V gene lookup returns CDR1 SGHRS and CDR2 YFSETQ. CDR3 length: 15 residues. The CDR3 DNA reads TGCGCCAGCAGGAGACAGGGGGCGGGAGACACTGAAGCTTTCTTT. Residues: CASRRQGAGDTEAFF.

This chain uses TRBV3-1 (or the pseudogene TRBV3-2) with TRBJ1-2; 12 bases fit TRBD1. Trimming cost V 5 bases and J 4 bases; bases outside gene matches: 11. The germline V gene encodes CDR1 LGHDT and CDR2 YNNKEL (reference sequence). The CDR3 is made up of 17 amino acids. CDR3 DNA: TGTGCCAGCAGCTACGGAGGGACAGGGGGCTTCGGCTATGGCTACACCTTC. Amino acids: CASSYGGTGGFGYGYTF.

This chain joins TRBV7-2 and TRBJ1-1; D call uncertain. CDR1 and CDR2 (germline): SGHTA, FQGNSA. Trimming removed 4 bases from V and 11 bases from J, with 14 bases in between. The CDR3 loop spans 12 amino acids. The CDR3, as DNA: TGTGCCAGCAGCTCAGTCGAACGCCAGGCTTTCTTT. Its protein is CASSSVERQAFF. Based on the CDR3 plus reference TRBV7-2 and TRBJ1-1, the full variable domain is GAGVSQSPSNKVTEKGKDVELRCDPISGHTALYWYRQSLGQGLEFLIYFQGNSAPDKSGLPSDRFSAERTGGSVSTLTIQRTQQEDSAVYLCASSSVERQAFFGQGTRLTVV.

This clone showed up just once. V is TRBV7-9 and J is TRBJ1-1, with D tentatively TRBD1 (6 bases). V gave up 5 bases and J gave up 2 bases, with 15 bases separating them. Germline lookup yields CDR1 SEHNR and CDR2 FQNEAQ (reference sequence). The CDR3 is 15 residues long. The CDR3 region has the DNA TGTGCCAGCAGCCACACTGGGGGGCTTAACACTGAAGCTTTCTTT. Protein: CASSHTGGLNTEAFF. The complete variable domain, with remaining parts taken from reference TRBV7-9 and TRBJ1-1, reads DTGVSQNPRHKITKRGQNVTFRCDPISEHNRLYWYRQTLGQGPEFLTYFQNEAQLEKSRLLSDRFSAERPKGSFSTLEIQRTEQGDSAMYLCASSHTGGLNTEAFFGQGTRLTVV.